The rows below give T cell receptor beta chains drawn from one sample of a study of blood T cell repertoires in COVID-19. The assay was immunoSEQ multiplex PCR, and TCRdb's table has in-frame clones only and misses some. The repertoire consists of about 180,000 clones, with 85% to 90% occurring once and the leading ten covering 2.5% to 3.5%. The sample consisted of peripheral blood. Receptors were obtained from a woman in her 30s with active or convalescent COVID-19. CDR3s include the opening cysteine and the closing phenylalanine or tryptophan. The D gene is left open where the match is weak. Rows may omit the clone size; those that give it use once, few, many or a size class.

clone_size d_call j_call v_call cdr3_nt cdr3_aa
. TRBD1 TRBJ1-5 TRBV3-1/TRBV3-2 TGTGCCAGCAGCCAAGATTGGAGACAGGGGAGGCCCCAGCATTTT CASSQDWRQGRPQHF
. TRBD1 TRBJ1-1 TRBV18 TGTGCCAGCTCACCTCTAGGACAGGCGAACACTGAAGCTTTCTTT CASSPLGQANTEAFF
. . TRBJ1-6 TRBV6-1 TGTGCCAGCAGTGATCCGGGGGGGAGCTCCTATAATTCACCCCTCCACTTT CASSDPGGSSYNSPLHF
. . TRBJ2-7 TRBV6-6 TGTGCCAGCGGGACGTATGGGGGAGGCCTTTACGAGCAGTACTTC CASGTYGGGLYEQYF
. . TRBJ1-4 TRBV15 TGTGCCACCAGCAGAGATGGGGGACAATTTAATGAAAAACTGTTTTTT CATSRDGGQFNEKLFF
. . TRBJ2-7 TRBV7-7 TGTGCTAGCAGCCCCGGGATCTCCTACGAGCAGTACTTC CASSPGISYEQYF
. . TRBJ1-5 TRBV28 TGTGCCAGCAGTATCCCTCTCAGGGTCCATCAGCCCCAGCATTTT CASSIPLRVHQPQHF
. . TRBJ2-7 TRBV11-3 TGTGCCAGCAGCCGCGTAGACCTCCGACTCAACGAGCAGTACTTC CASSRVDLRLNEQYF
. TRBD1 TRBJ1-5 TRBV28 TGTGCCAGCAGTGGCGAGGGCAGGGGGCATCAGCCCCAGCATTTT CASSGEGRGHQPQHF
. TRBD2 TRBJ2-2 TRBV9 TGTGCCAGCAGCGGACTAGCGGGGGGATTGAACACCGGGGAGCTGTTTTTT CASSGLAGGLNTGELFF
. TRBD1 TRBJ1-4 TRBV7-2 TGTGCCAGCAGCTTTGTAGGGCAGGGGGTGGAAAAACTGTTTTTT CASSFVGQGVEKLFF
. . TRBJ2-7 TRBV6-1 TGTGCCAGCAGTGAATCGGAGGTTTCGCGCGAGCAGTACTTC CASSESEVSREQYF
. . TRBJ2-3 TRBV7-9 TGTGCCAGCAGCCCTAAAGGCACAGATACGCAGTATTTT CASSPKGTDTQYF
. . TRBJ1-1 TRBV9 TGTGCCAGCAGTGAGGGAAGTACTGAAGCTTTCTTT CASSEGSTEAFF
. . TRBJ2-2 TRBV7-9 TGTGCCAGCAGCTTAGTAGAGATCACTCTCCTCACCGGGGAGCTGTTTTTT CASSLVEITLLTGELFF
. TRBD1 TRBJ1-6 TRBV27 TGTGCCAGCAGTCCGGGACAGGGAGAATCACCCCTCCACTTT CASSPGQGESPLHF
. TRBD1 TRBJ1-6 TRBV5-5 TGTGCCAGCACCCATGGCGGGACAGGGGATTCTTCACCCCTCCACTTT CASTHGGTGDSSPLHF
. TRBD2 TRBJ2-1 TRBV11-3 TGTGCCAGCAGCCCCCCAGGACTAGCTAACGATGAGCAGTTCTTC CASSPPGLANDEQFF
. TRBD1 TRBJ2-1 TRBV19 TGTGCCAGTAGTATAGCCTCTGGGACAGGGCCCTACAATGAGCAGTTCTTC CASSIASGTGPYNEQFF
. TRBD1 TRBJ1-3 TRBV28 TGTGCCATCTCCCGTCGGCTGACAGGGACCGCTGGAAACACCATATATTTT CAISRRLTGTAGNTIYF
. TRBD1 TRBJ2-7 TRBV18 TGTGCCAGCTCACCATCGAGACAGGGGTCCTACGAGCAGTACTTC CASSPSRQGSYEQYF
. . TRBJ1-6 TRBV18 TGTGCCAGCTCATCCCAAGGGAGTAGGGATTCACCCCTCCACTTT CASSSQGSRDSPLHF
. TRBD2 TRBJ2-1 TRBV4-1 TGCGCCAGCAGCCTGATTAGCGGGGGGGCCTCCTACAATGAGCAGTTCTTC CASSLISGGASYNEQFF
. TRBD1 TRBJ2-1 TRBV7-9 TGTGCCAGCAGCGGACAGGGGTTCTACAATGAGCAGTTCTTC CASSGQGFYNEQFF
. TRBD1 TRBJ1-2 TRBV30 TGTGCTTTATACCCCCAAGTAGACAGGGACGGCTACACCTTC CALYPQVDRDGYTF
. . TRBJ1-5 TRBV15 TGTGCCACCAGCAGAGACTACGGGACAAGTAGCAATCAGCCCCAGCATTTT CATSRDYGTSSNQPQHF
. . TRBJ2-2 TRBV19 TGTGCCAGTAGTATGGGCAGTGCGAACACCGGGGAGCTGTTTTTT CASSMGSANTGELFF
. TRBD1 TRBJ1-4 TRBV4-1 TGCGCCAGCAGCCAAGGGACAGGTGGAAGACCTAATGAAAAACTGTTTTTT CASSQGTGGRPNEKLFF
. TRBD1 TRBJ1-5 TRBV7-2 TGTGCCAGCAGCTTAGATTCCGGACAGGGGGATCAGCCCCAGCATTTT CASSLDSGQGDQPQHF
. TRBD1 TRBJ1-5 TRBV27 TGTGCCAGCAGTTTCGGACAGGGCACCCAGCCCCAGCATTTT CASSFGQGTQPQHF
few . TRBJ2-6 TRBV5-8 TGTGCCAGCAGCTTGTTAGGGACTCTGTTTGGGGCCAACGTCCTGACTTTC CASSLLGTLFGANVLTF
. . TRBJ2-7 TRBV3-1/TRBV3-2 TGTGCCAGCAAATTGGACTTAAACTCCTACGAGCAGTACTTC CASKLDLNSYEQYF
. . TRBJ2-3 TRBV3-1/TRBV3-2 TGTGCCAGCAGCCAACGGGGGATCTGGGATACGCAGTATTTT CASSQRGIWDTQYF
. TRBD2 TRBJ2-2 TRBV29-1 TGCAGCGGTCGGACTAGCGGGAACACCGGGGAGCTGTTTTTT CSGRTSGNTGELFF
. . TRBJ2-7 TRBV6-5 TGTGCCAGCAGTTATCGGGGATACGAGCAGTACTTC CASSYRGYEQYF
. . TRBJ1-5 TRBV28 TGTGCCAGCAGTAGGGGCGGGGACAATCAGCCCCAGCATTTT CASSRGGDNQPQHF
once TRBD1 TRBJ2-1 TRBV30 TGTGCCTGGAGCGCCGGGACAGGGTTCTACAATGAGCAGTTCTTC CAWSAGTGFYNEQFF
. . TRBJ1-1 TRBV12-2 TGTGCAAGGCGATGTAGGGGGCTGGGGAACACTGAAGCTTTCTTT CARRCRGLGNTEAFF
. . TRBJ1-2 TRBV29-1 TGCAGCGTTGAAGATGGCTCCCGCCACTATGGCTACACCTTC CSVEDGSRHYGYTF
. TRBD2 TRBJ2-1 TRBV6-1 TGTGCCACTATAGAGCGGGGTGCCTACAATGAGCAGTTCTTC CATIERGAYNEQFF
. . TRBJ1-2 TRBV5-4 TGTGCCAGCAGCCCGGTGGGAGGGAACTATGGCTACACCTTC CASSPVGGNYGYTF
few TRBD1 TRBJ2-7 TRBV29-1 TGCAGCGTTGCCGGGACAGTCACCTACGAGCAGTACTTC CSVAGTVTYEQYF
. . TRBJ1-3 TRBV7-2 TGTGCCAGCAGCCCCCAGGGTGGGGACACCATATATTTT CASSPQGGDTIYF
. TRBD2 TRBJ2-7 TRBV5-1 TGCGCCAGCAGCGACCCCAGGGGCGGGAGGGCTGAGCAGTACTTC CASSDPRGGRAEQYF
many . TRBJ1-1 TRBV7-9 TGTGCCTCCGGGAGGGTTGCAACTGAAGCTTTCTTT CASGRVATEAFF
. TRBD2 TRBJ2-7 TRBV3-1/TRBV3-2 TGTGCCAGCAGCCCTGGCGGGAGAGCCTACGAGCAGTACTTC CASSPGGRAYEQYF
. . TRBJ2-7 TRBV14 TGTGCCAGCAGCCAAGATTGGGGGAACAGGGCTCCCTACGAGCAGTACTTC CASSQDWGNRAPYEQYF
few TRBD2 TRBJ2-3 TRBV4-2 TGTGCCAGCAGCCAAGGGACTAGCGGGGGGGCCAGCACAGATACGCAGTATTTT CASSQGTSGGASTDTQYF
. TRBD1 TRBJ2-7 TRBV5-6 TGTGCCAGCGGGACTGGGACAGGTAGTTACGAGCAGTACTTC CASGTGTGSYEQYF
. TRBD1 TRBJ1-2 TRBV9 TGTGCCAGCAGGGGGACAGAGGATGGCTACACCTTC CASRGTEDGYTF
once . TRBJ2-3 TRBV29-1 TGCAGCGTTTCCCTTCTTAAGCTAACAGATACGCAGTATTTT CSVSLLKLTDTQYF